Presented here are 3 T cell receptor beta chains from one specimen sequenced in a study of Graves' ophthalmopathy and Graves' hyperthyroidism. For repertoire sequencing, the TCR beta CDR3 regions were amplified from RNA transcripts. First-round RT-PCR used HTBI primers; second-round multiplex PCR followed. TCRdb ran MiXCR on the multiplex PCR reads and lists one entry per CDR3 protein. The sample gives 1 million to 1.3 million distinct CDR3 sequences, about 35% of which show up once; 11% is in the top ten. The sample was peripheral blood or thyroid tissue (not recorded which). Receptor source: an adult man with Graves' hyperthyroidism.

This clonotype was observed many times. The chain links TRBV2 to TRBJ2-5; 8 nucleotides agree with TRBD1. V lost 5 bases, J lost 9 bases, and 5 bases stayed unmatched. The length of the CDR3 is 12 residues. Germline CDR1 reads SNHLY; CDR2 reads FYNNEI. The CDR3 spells CASSTDRAAQYF. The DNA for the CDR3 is TGTGCCAGCAGTACGGACAGGGCGGCCCAGTACTTC.

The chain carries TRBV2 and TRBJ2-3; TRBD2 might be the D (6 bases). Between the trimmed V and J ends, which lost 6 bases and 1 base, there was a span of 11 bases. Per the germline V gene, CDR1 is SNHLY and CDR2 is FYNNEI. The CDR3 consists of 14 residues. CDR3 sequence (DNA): TGTGCCAGCAGAGGAGGGCCGGGCACAGATACGCAGTATTTT. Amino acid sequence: CASRGGPGTDTQYF.

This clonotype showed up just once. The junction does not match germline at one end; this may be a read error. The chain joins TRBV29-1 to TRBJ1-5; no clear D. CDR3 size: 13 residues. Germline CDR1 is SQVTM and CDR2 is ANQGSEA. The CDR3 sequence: CSVSGRSGETQQF. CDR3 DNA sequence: TGCAGCGTTTCCGGACGGTCAGGAGAGACCCAGCAGTTT.